The present TCR beta chain was sequenced within a study of CD8+ T cells in alopecia areata. CDR1 MDHEN and CDR2 SYDVKM come from the germline V gene. The CDR3 contains 14 residues. Trimming stripped 2 bases from V and 0 bases from J, with 7 bases between. cDNA serving as the sequencing template came from extracted, reverse transcribed RNA. TCRdb's table, derived via immunoSEQ multiplex PCR, lists solely in-frame clones and lacks some. The profile shows tens of thousands of clones, approximately 61% of them singletons. Sample: CD8+ T cells sorted from blood, taken at week 0. The sequence came from a human donor with alopecia areata. The chain combines TRBV28 with TRBJ2-5; D not certain. The CDR3 protein is CASSLVLNQETQYF. The CDR3 DNA sequence: TGTGCCAGCAGTTTAGTTCTCAACCAAGAGACCCAGTACTTC.